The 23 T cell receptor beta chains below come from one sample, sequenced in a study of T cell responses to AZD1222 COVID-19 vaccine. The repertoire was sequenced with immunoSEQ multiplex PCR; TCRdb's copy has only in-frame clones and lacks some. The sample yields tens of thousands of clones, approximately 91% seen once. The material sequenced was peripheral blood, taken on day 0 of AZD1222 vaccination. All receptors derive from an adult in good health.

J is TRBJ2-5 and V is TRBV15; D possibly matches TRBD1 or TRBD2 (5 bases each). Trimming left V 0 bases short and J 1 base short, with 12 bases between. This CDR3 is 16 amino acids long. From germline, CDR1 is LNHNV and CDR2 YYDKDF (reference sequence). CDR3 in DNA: TGTGCCACCAGCAGAGAGGGGGAGATTCCCCAAGAGACCCAGTACTTC. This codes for CATSREGEIPQETQYF.

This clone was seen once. The CDR3 DNA reads TGCGCCAGCAGCCAAGAGATGAGGAGGACCACTGAAGCTTTCTTT. It yields the protein CASSQEMRRTTEAFF. The V call is TRBV4-3, the J call TRBJ1-1, with D unclear. The CDR3 extends over 15 amino acids. Per germline, CDR1 LGHNA and CDR2 YSLEER. Trimming removed 0 bases from V and 4 bases from J, with 12 bases in between.

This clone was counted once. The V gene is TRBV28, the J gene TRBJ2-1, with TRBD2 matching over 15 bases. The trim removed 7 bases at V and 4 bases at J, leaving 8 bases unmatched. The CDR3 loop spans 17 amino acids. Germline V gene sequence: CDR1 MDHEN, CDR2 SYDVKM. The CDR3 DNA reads TGTGCCAGCAACTCTGGACTAGCGGGAGGGATTTACAATGAGCAGTTCTTC. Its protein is CASNSGLAGGIYNEQFF.

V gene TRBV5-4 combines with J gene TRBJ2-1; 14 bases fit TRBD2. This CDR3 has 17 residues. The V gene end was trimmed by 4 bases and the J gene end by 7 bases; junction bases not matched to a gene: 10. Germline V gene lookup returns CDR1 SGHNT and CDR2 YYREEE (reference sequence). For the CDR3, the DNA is TGTGCCAGCAGCGCGGGAGGGACTAGCGGGAGTAGGAATGAGCAGTTCTTC. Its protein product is CASSAGGTSGSRNEQFF. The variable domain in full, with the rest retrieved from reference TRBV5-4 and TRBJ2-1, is ETGVTQSPTHLIKTRGQQVTLRCSSQSGHNTVSWYQQALGQGPQFIFQYYREEENGRGNFPPRFSGLQFPNYSSELNVNALELDDSALYLCASSAGGTSGSRNEQFFGPGTRLTVL.

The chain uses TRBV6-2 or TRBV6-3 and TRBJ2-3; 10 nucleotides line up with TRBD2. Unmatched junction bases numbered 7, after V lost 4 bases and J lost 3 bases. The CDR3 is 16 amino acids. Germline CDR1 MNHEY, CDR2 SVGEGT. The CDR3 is CASSSPGLALTDTQYF. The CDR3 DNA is TGTGCCAGCAGTTCTCCGGGACTAGCGTTAACAGATACGCAGTATTTT.

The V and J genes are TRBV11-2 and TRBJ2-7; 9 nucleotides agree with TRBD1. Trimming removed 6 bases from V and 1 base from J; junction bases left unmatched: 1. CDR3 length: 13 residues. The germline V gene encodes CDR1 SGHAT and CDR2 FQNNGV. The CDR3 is CASRGQGSYEQYF. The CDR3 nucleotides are TGTGCCAGCAGGGGACAGGGATCCTACGAGCAGTACTTC.

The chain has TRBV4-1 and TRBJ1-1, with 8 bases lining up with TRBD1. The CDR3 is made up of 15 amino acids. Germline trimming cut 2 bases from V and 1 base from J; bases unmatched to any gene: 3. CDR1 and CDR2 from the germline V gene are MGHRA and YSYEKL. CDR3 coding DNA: TGCGCCAGCAGCCAACAGGGGGCCCAGAACACTGAAGCTTTCTTT. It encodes CASSQQGAQNTEAFF.

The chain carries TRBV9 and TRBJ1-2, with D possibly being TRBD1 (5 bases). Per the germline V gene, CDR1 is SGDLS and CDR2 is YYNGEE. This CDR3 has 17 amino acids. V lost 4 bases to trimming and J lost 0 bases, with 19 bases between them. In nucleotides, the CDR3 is TGTGCCAGCAGCAAGGGGTCGGGCGGTACAGCTAACTATGGCTACACCTTC. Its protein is CASSKGSGGTANYGYTF.

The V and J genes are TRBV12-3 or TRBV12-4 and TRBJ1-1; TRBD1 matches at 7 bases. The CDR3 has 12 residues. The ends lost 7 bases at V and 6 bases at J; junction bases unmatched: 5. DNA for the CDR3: TGTGCCAGCACCTCGGACAGGTCTGAAGCTTTCTTT. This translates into CASTSDRSEAFF.

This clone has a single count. CDR3: CAISSGQNIQETQYF. DNA of the CDR3: TGTGCCATCAGTTCGGGACAGAATATCCAAGAGACCCAGTACTTC. The V and J genes are TRBV10-3 and TRBJ2-5, with 7 bases matching TRBD1. After removal of 5 bases from V and 1 base from J, the junction contained 7 bases not matched to a gene. CDR1 and CDR2 (germline): ENHRY, SYGVKD. The CDR3 contains 15 residues.

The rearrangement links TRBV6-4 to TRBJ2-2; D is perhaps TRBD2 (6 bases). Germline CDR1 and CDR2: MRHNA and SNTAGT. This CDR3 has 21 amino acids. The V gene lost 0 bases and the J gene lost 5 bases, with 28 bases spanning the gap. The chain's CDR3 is CASSDSFIISGRELTTGELFF. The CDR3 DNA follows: TGTGCCAGCAGTGACTCTTTTATCATAAGTGGACGGGAGCTTACGACCGGGGAGCTGTTTTTT.

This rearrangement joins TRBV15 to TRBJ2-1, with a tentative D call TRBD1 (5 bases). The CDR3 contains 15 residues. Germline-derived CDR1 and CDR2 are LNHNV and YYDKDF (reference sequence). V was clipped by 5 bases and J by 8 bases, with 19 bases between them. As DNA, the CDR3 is TGTGCCACCAGCGCCTTAAGGACAATCTCCTATGAGCAGTTCTTC. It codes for CATSALRTISYEQFF.

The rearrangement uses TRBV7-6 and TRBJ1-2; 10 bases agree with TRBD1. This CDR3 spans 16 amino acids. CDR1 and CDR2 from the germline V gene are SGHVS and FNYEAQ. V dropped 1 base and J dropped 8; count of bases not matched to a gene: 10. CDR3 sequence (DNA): TGTGCCAGCAGCTTAGGGGGACAGGGGACTTCTAGCGGCTACACCTTC. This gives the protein CASSLGGQGTSSGYTF.

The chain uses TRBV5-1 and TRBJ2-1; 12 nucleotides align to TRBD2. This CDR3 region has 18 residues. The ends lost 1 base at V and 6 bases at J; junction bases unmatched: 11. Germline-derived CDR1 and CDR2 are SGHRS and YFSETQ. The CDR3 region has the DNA TGCGCCAGCAGCTTGATGGGACTCGGGACTAGCGGGTCCAATGAGCAGTTCTTC. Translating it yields CASSLMGLGTSGSNEQFF.

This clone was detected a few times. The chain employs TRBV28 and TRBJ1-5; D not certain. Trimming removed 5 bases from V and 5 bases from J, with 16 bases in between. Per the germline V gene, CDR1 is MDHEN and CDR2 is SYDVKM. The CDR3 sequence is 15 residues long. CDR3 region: CASSAGLAGHQPQHF. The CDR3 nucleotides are TGTGCCAGCAGTGCCGGACTGGCCGGCCATCAGCCCCAGCATTTT.

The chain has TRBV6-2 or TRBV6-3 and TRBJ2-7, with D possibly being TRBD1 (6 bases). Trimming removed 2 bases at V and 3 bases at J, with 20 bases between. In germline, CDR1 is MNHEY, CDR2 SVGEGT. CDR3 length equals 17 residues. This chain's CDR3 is CASSYGGGWTVNYEQYF. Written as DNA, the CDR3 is TGTGCCAGCAGTTACGGTGGAGGATGGACAGTGAACTACGAGCAGTACTTC.

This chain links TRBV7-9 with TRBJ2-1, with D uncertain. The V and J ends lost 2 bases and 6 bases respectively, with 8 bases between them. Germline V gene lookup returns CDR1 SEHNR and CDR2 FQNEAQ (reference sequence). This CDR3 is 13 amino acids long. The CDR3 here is CASSLRALNEQFF. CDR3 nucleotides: TGTGCCAGCAGCTTAAGGGCCCTCAATGAGCAGTTCTTC.

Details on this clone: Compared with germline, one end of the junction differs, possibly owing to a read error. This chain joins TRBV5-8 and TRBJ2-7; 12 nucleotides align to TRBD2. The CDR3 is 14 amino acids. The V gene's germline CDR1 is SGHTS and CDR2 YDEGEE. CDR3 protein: CASKKKTSGSSLEF. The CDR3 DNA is TGTGCCAGCAAAAAGAAGACTAGCGGGAGTTCATTGGAATTC.

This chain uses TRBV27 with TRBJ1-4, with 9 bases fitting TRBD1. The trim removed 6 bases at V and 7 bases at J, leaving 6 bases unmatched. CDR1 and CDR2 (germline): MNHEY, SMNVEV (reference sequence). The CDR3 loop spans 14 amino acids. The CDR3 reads CASRQQGAGEKLFF. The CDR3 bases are TGTGCCAGCAGACAACAGGGGGCGGGTGAAAAACTGTTTTTT. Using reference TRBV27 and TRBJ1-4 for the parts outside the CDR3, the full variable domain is EAQVTQNPRYLITVTGKKLTVTCSQNMNHEYMSWYRQDPGLGLRQIYYSMNVEVTDKGDVPEGYKVSRKEKRNFPLILESPSPNQTSLYFCASRQQGAGEKLFFGSGTQLSVL.

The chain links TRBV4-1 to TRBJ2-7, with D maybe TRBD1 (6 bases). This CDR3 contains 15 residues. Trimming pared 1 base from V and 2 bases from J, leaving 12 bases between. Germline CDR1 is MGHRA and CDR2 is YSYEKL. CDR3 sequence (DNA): TGCGCCAGCAGCCAAGGACCTGGACAGACCTACGAGCAGTACTTC. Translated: CASSQGPGQTYEQYF.

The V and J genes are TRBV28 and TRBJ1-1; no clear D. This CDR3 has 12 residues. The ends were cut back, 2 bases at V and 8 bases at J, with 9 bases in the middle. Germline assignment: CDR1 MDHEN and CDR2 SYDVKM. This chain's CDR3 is CASSLGAREAFF. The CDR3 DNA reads TGTGCCAGCAGTTTAGGCGCCAGAGAAGCTTTCTTT.

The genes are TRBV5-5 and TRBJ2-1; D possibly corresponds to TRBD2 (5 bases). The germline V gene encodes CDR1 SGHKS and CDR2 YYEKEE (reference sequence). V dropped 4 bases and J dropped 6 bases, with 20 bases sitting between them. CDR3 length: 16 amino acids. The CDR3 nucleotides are TGTGCCAGCAGCAGGGTTGCGGGCGCCGGCGCCAATGAGCAGTTCTTC. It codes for CASSRVAGAGANEQFF. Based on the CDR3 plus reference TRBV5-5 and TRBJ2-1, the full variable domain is DAGVTQSPTHLIKTRGQQVTLRCSPISGHKSVSWYQQVLGQGPQFIFQYYEKEERGRGNFPDRFSARQFPNYSSELNVNALLLGDSALYLCASSRVAGAGANEQFFGPGTRLTVL.

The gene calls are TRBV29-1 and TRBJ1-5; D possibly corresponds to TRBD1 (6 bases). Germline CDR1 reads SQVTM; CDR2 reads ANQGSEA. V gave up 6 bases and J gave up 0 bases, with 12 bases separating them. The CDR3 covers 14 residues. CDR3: CSVRWTDSNQPQHF. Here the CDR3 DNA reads TGCAGCGTACGATGGACAGATAGCAATCAGCCCCAGCATTTT. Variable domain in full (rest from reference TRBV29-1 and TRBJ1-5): SAVISQKPSRDICQRGTSLTIQCQVDSQVTMMFWYRQQPGQSLTLIATANQGSEATYESGFVIDKFPISRPNLTFSTLTVSNMSPEDSSIYLCSVRWTDSNQPQHFGDGTRLSIL.